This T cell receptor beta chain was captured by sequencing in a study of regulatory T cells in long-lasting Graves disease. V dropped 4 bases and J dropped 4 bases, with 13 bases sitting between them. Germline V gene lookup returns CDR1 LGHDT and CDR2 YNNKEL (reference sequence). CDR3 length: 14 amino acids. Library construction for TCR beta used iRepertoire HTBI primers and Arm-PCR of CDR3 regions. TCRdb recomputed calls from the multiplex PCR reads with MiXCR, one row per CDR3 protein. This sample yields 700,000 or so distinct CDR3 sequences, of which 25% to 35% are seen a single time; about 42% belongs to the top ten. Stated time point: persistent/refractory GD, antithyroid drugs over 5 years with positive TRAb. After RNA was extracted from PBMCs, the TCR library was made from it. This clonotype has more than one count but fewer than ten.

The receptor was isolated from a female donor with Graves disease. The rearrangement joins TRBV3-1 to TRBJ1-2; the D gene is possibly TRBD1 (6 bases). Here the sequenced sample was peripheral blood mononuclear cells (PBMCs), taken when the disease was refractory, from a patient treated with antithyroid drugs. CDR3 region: CASSLLTGVYGYTF. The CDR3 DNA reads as TGTGCCAGCAGCCTTCTGACAGGAGTCTATGGCTACACCTTC.